This T cell receptor beta chain originates from a study of cytomegalovirus exposure and HLA in healthy donors. Overall study results and limits: A later analysis linked a missense DCLRE1C variant to TCR beta V- and J-gene trimming. In vitro checks showed that a few CMV-associated chains really do target CMV antigens. Association with HLA alleles at 0.05 false discovery rate was found for 16,951 TCR beta sequences in a later analysis.

The V end lost 1 base, the J end lost 4 bases, and 13 bases lay between the germline ends. The germline V gene has CDR1 KGHSH and CDR2 LQKENI. This CDR3 comprises 15 residues. This clone was observed a few times. Its target is unknown. These donors, healthy bone marrow donors, were studied. The PCR used 60 Vbeta and 13 Jbeta primers. Libraries were prepared by immunoSEQ multiplex PCR; TCRdb keeps only in-frame clonotypes and omits some of them. The sample includes some 130,000 clones, about three quarters of them seen just once. The sample was PBMCs. The chain couples TRBV18 to TRBJ1-1, with D possibly matching TRBD1 (6 bases). This TCR was sampled from a male donor in good health and CMV-seronegative. The CDR3 spells CASSPLRGRGTEAFF. The DNA for the CDR3 is TGTGCCAGCTCACCACTCAGGGGACGGGGCACTGAAGCTTTCTTT.